A single sample gave rise to the 13 T cell receptor beta chains below, sequenced in a study of PD-L1 blockade in urothelial cancer. As for time point: pretreatment peripheral blood. Clones were read by immunoSEQ multiplex PCR, and TCRdb kept only the in-frame ones, dropping some. Seen here are approximately 100,000 clones, around 89% observed once, and the top ten hold roughly 0.99%. This sample comprised PBMCs, obtained around atezolizumab (anti-PD-L1) treatment. Source of these receptors: an elderly woman with urothelial cancer.

The chain couples TRBV6-1 to TRBJ2-7; TRBD2 might be the D (5 bases). The germline V and J ends were trimmed by 0 bases and 4 bases, with 10 bases remaining between them. Per the germline V gene, CDR1 is MNHNS and CDR2 is SASEGT. The CDR3 loop spans 14 amino acids. The CDR3 sequence: CASSEAVLGYEQYF. CDR3 DNA sequence: TGTGCCAGCAGTGAAGCGGTACTAGGGTACGAGCAGTACTTC.

The CDR3 DNA is TGTGCCAGCAGCTTGGCGTGGGAGGCAAGCACAGATACGCAGTATTTT. As protein: CASSLAWEASTDTQYF. This chain connects TRBV5-4 to TRBJ2-3; D may be TRBD2 (6 bases). V was trimmed by 0 bases and J by 0 bases, leaving 11 bases between them. This CDR3 region has 16 residues. CDR1 and CDR2 (germline): SGHNT, YYREEE (reference sequence).

Here the CDR3 reads CAWDREIGVGQPQHF. The CDR3 DNA sequence: TGTGCCTGGGACAGGGAAATTGGGGTGGGACAGCCCCAGCATTTT. The chain links TRBV30 to TRBJ1-5; 7 bases are shared with TRBD1. Germline CDR1 GTSNPN, CDR2 SVGIG (reference sequence). The junction had 14 bases not matched to a gene; V was cut back by 5 bases and J by 7 bases. CDR3 length equals 15 residues.

This chain's CDR3 is CASSFQETQYF. CDR3 bases: TGTGCCAGCAGCTTCCAGGAGACCCAGTACTTC. The V and J genes are TRBV11-2 and TRBJ2-5, with D uncertain. CDR1 SGHAT and CDR2 FQNNGV come from the germline V gene. V was trimmed by 3 bases and J by 5 bases, leaving 4 bases between them. The CDR3 extends over 11 amino acids.

This chain uses TRBV27 with TRBJ2-4; 9 positions agree with TRBD1. With 4 bases clipped from V and 12 bases from J, the junction kept 10 bases outside the gene matches. CDR1 is MNHEY and CDR2 is SMNVEV in the germline V gene (reference sequence). The CDR3 loop spans 14 amino acids. Here the CDR3 reads CASSSGQGARYQYF. The CDR3 DNA is TGTGCCAGCAGTTCGGGACAGGGTGCGCGGTATCAGTACTTC.

The rearrangement links TRBV28 to TRBJ1-2; the D gene is possibly TRBD1 (5 bases). Germline V lookup: CDR1 MDHEN, CDR2 SYDVKM. The CDR3 length is 13 residues. V was clipped by 5 bases and J by 4 bases, with 11 bases between them. For the CDR3, the DNA is TGTGCCAGCAGTGTGCAGGGATTCTATGGCTACACCTTC. Translation gives CASSVQGFYGYTF.

The chain recombines TRBV30 with TRBJ2-2; D is unresolved. The germline gives CDR1 GTSNPN, CDR2 SVGIG (reference sequence). The V gene lost 2 bases and the J gene lost 0 bases, with 4 bases spanning the gap. This CDR3 contains 13 residues. CDR3 coding DNA: TGTGCCTGGAGTCCTACGAACACCGGGGAGCTGTTTTTT. Protein: CAWSPTNTGELFF.

This clone was seen just once. This chain links TRBV7-9 with TRBJ2-7, with TRBD1 matching 7 bases. CDR3 length: 12 amino acids. Germline CDR1 and CDR2: SEHNR and FQNEAQ (reference sequence). V lost 5 bases to trimming and J lost 11 bases; unmatched junction nucleotides: 9. For the CDR3, the DNA is TGTGCCAGCAGCCTAAGACAGGGTAGTGAGTACTTC. As protein: CASSLRQGSEYF.

The V gene is TRBV27, the J gene TRBJ2-1, with a possible D match to TRBD2 (6 bases). This CDR3 spans 15 amino acids. Between the trimmed V and J ends, which lost 3 bases and 7 bases, there was a span of 16 bases. Germline assignment: CDR1 MNHEY and CDR2 SMNVEV (reference sequence). The CDR3: CASSLEGTGWNEQFF. As DNA, the CDR3 is TGTGCCAGCAGTTTGGAGGGGACCGGGTGGAATGAGCAGTTCTTC.

This clone came up once. This rearrangement joins TRBV27 to TRBJ2-7; 8 bases agree with TRBD2. Germline V CDR1 and CDR2: MNHEY, SMNVEV (reference sequence). The CDR3 consists of 17 residues. The trim removed 6 bases at V and 0 bases at J, leaving 13 bases unmatched. The CDR3 is CASSPAVLAGVSYEQYF. Written as DNA, the CDR3 is TGTGCCAGCAGCCCCGCCGTGCTAGCGGGCGTCTCCTACGAGCAGTACTTC.

This chain joins TRBV7-9 and TRBJ1-1, with D possibly TRBD1 on 5 matching bases. CDR1 is SEHNR, CDR2 FQNEAQ, per germline (reference sequence). Trimming removed 5 bases at V and 2 bases at J, with 15 bases between. The CDR3 loop spans 15 amino acids. CDR3 sequence (DNA): TGTGCCAGCAGCCTGGGGGGTGCCCGAAACACTGAAGCTTTCTTT. Translation: CASSLGGARNTEAFF.

DNA for the CDR3: TGTGCCAGCAGCACCGGGACAGGGACAGCAATGAACACTGAAGCTTTCTTT. The encoded protein is CASSTGTGTAMNTEAFF. The chain is built from TRBV7-9 and TRBJ1-1; 9 positions match TRBD1. From germline, CDR1 is SEHNR and CDR2 FQNEAQ (reference sequence). The CDR3 loop spans 17 amino acids. V trimming: 5 bases; J trimming: 0 bases; junction bases outside the gene matches: 10.

The chain is built from TRBV5-4 and TRBJ2-1; 11 nucleotides match TRBD2. CDR3 size: 15 residues. The junction had 3 bases not matched to a gene; V was cut back by 4 bases and J by 3 bases. In germline, CDR1 is SGHNT, CDR2 YYREEE (reference sequence). The CDR3 loop reads CASSGGTSGYNEQFF. The CDR3, as DNA: TGTGCCAGCAGCGGCGGGACTAGCGGCTACAATGAGCAGTTCTTC.